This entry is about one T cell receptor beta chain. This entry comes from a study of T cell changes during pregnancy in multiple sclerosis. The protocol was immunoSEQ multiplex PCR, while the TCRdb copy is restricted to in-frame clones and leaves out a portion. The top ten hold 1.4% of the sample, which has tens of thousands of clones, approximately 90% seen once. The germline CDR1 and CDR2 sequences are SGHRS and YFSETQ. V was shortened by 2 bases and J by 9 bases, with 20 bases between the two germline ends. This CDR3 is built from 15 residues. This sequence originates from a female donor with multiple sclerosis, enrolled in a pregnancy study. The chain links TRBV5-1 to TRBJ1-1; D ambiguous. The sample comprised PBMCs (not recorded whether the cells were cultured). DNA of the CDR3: TGCGCCAGCAGCTTAACCGGGTCCCAATGGGAAAAAGCTTTCTTT. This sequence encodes CASSLTGSQWEKAFF.